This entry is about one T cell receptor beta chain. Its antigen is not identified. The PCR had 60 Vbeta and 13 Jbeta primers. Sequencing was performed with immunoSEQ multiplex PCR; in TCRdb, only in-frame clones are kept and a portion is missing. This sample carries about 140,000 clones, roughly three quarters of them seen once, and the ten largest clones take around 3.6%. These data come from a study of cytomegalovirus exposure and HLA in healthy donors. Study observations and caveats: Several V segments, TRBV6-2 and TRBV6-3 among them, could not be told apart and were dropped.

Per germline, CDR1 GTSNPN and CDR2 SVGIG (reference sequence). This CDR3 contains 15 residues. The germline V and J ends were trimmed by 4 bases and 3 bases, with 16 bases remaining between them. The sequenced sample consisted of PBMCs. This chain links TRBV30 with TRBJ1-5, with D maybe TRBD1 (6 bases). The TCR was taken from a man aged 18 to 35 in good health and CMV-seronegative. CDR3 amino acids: CAWNSGQTYNQPQHF. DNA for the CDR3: TGTGCCTGGAACTCCGGACAGACCTACAATCAGCCCCAGCATTTT. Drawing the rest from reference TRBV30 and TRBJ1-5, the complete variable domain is SQTIHQWPATLVQPVGSPLSLECTVEGTSNPNLYWYRQAAGRGLQLLFYSVGIGQISSEVPQNLSASRPQDRQFILSSKKLLLSDSGFYLCAWNSGQTYNQPQHFGDGTRLSIL.